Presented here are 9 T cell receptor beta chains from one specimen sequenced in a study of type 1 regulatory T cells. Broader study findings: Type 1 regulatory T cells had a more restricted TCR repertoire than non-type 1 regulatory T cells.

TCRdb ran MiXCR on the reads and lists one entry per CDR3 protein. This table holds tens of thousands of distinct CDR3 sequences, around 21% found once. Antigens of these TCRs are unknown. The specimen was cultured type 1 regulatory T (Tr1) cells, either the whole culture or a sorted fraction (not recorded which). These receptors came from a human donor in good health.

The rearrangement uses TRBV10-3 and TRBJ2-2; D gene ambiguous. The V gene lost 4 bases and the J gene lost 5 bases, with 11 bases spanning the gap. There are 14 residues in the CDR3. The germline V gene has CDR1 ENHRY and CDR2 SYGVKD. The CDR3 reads CAISGVVRTGELFF. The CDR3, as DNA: TGTGCCATCAGTGGAGTCGTTCGAACCGGGGAGCTGTTTTTT.

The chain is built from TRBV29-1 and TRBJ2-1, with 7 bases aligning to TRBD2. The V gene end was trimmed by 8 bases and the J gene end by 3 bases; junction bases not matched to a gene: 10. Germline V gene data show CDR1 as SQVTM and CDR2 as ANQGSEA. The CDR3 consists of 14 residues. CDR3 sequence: CSYIGRTIYNEQFF. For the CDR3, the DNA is TGCAGCTACATCGGGAGGACTATCTACAATGAGCAGTTCTTC.

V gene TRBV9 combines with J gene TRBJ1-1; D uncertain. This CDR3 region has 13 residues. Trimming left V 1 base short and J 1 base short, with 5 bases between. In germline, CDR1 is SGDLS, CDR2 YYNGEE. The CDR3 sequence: CASSVIRNTEAFF. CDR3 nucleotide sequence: TGTGCCAGCAGCGTAATCCGGAACACTGAAGCTTTCTTT.

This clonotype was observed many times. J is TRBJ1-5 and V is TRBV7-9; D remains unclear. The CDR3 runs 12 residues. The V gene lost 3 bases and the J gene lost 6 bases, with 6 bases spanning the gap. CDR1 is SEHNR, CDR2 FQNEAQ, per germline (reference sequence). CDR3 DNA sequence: TGTGCCAGCAGCTTGCTCGGTCAGCCCCAGCATTTT. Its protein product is CASSLLGQPQHF.

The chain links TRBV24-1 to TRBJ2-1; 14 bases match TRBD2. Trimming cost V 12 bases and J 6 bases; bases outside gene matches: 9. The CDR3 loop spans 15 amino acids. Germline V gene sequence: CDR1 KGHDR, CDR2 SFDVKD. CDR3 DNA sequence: TGTGCCGTCGGGACTAGCGGGAGATCAGGCAATGAGCAGTTCTTC. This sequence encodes CAVGTSGRSGNEQFF.

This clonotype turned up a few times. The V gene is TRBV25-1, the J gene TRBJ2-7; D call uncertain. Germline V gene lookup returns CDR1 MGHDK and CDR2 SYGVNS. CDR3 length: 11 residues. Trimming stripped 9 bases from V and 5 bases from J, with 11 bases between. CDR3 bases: TGTGCCAGTTCATTGAAGGACGAGCAGTACTTC. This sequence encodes CASSLKDEQYF.

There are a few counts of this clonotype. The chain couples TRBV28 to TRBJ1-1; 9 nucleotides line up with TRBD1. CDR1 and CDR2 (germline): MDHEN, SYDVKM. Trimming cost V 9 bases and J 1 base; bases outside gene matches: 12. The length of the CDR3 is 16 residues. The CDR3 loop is CASVPGQGFWNTEAFF. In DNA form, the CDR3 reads TGTGCCAGTGTCCCGGGACAGGGATTTTGGAACACTGAAGCTTTCTTT. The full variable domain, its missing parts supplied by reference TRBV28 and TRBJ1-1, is DVKVTQSSRYLVKRTGEKVFLECVQDMDHENMFWYRQDPGLGLRLIYFSYDVKMKEKGDIPEGYSVSREKKERFSLILESASTNQTSMYLCASVPGQGFWNTEAFFGQGTRLTVV.

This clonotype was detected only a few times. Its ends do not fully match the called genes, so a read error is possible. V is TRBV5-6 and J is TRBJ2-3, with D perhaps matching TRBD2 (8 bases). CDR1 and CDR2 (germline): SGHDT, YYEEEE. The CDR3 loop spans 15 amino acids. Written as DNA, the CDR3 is TGTGCCAGCAGCTTGGCGGGAGGGGGCACACATACGCAGTATTTT. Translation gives CASSLAGGGTHTQYF.

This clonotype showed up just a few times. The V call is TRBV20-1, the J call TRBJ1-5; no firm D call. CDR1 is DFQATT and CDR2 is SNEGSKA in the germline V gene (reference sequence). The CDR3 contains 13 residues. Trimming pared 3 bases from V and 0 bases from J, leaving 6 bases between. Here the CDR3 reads CSASHNSNQPQHF. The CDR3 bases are TGCAGTGCTAGCCACAATAGCAATCAGCCCCAGCATTTT.